The source of this T cell receptor (beta chain) is a study of T cells in Graves' hyperthyroidism and ophthalmopathy. TCR beta CDR3 regions were amplified from RNA transcripts. Using the HTBI primer set, a first-round RT-PCR was run on the TCR CDR3. TCRdb analysed the multiplex PCR reads with MiXCR anew, one entry per CDR3 protein. The sample yields 540,000 or so distinct CDR3 sequences, approximately 14% seen once. This clonotype has ten or more counts. Those with hyperthyroidism were 18 to 65 years old, newly diagnosed, and ill for under 2 months. Uncontrolled infection, other autoimmune disease, pregnancy or lactation disqualified patients from enrolment. Sample: blood. The sequence was obtained from a woman aged 25 to 39 with Graves' hyperthyroidism.

CDR3 sequence (DNA): TGTGCCTGGAGTGTAAGTAGGACCACAGATACGCAGTATTTT. Amino acids: CAWSVSRTTDTQYF. The rearrangement joins TRBV30 to TRBJ2-3; no clear D gene. V lost 0 bases and J 2 bases, leaving 9 bases between the germline ends. The CDR3 is 14 residues long. Germline V CDR1 and CDR2: GTSNPN, SVGIG (reference sequence).